The T cell receptor (beta chain) under discussion was sequenced for a study of blood T cell repertoires in COVID-19. Repertoires were generated with immunoSEQ multiplex PCR, while TCRdb's copy carries only in-frame clones and drops some. The table lists approximately 130,000 clones, roughly 80% of them singletons. The CDR3 runs to 15 residues. Germline values: CDR1 SGDLS, CDR2 YYNGEE. Trimming left V 6 bases short and J 4 bases short, with 19 bases between. Sequencing was done on a sample of peripheral blood. This receptor was taken from a human donor in a cohort sampled during active COVID-19. The chain is built from TRBV9 and TRBJ2-5; D possibly corresponds to TRBD2 (5 bases). The CDR3 DNA reads TGTGCCAGCACCGTGACGGTGGGAGTGGGAGAGACCCAGTACTTC. It encodes CASTVTVGVGETQYF.